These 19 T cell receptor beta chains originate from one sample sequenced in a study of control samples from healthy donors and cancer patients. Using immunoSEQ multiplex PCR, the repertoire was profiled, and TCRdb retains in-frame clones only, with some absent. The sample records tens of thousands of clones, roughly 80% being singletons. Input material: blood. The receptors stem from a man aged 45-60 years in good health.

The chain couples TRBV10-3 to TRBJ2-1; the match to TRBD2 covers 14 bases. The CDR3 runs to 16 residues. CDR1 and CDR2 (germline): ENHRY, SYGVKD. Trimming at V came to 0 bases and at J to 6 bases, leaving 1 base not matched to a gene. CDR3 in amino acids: CAISESGTSGSNEQFF. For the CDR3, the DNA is TGTGCCATCAGTGAGTCGGGGACTAGCGGGAGCAATGAGCAGTTCTTC.

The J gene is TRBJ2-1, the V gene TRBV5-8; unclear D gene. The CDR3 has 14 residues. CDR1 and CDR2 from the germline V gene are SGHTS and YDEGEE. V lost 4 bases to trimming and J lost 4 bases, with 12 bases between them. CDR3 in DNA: TGTGCCAGCAGCGATGCTGGACGGTACAATGAGCAGTTCTTC. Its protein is CASSDAGRYNEQFF.

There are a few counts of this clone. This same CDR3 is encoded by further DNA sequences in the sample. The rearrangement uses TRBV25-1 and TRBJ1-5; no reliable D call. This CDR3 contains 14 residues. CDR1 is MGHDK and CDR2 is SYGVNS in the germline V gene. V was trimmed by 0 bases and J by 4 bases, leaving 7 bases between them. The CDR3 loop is CASSEYSLNQPQHF. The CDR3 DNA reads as TGTGCCAGCAGTGAATACAGCCTAAATCAGCCCCAGCATTTT.

CDR3 protein: CASSLSPNTQYF. The CDR3 DNA reads TGTGCCAGCAGCCTATCCCCAAATACGCAGTATTTT. The chain carries TRBV7-2 and TRBJ2-3; D is unresolved. Trimming shortened V by 5 bases and J by 7 bases, and 10 bases separated the two germline ends. CDR1 SGHTA and CDR2 FQGNSA come from the germline V gene. This CDR3 has 12 amino acids.

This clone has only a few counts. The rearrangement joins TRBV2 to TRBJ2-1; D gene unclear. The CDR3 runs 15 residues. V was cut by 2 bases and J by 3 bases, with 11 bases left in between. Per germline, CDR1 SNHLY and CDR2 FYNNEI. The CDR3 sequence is CASSEWEGNYNEQFF. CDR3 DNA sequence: TGTGCCAGCAGTGAATGGGAAGGGAACTACAATGAGCAGTTCTTC.

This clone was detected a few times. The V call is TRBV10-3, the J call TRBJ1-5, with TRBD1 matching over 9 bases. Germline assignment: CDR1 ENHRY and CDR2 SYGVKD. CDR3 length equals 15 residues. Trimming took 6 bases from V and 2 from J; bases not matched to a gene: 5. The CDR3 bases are TGTGCCATCAGCTCTACAGGGGGCGGCAATCAGCCCCAGCATTTT. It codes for CAISSTGGGNQPQHF.

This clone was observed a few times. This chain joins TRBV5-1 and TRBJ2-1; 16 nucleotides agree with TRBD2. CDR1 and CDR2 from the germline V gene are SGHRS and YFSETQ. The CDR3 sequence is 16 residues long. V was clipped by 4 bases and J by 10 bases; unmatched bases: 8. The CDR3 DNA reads TGCGCCAGCAGCCGTTCTCCGGGACTAGCGGGAGGGGAGCAGTTCTTC. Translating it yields CASSRSPGLAGGEQFF.

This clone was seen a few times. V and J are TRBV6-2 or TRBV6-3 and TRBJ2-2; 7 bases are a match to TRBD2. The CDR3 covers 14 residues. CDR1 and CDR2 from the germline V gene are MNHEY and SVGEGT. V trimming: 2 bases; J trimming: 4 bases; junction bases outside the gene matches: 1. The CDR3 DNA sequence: TGTGCCAGCAGTTACGGGAGGGCCACCGGGGAGCTGTTTTTT. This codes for CASSYGRATGELFF.

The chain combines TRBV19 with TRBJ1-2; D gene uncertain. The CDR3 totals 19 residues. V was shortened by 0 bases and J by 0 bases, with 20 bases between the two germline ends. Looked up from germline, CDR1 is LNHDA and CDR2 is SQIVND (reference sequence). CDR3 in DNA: TGTGCCAGTAGTATAGAGGCCGTGGGAGCCGTTGGGTCTAACTATGGCTACACCTTC. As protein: CASSIEAVGAVGSNYGYTF.

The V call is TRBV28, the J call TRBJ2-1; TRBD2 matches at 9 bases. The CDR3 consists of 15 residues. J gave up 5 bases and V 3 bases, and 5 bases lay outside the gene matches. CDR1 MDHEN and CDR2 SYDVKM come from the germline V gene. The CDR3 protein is CASSFRLAVHNEQFF. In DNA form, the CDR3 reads TGTGCCAGCAGTTTCAGACTAGCGGTTCACAATGAGCAGTTCTTC.

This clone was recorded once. As DNA, the CDR3 is TGTGCCAGCAGTGAAAGGACAGGGGAGAGGCAGCCCCAGCATTTT. This translates into CASSERTGERQPQHF. The J gene is TRBJ1-5, the V gene TRBV2; 9 bases are a match to TRBD1. CDR1 SNHLY and CDR2 FYNNEI come from the germline V gene. The CDR3 consists of 15 residues. Trimming cost V 2 bases and J 7 bases; bases outside gene matches: 6.

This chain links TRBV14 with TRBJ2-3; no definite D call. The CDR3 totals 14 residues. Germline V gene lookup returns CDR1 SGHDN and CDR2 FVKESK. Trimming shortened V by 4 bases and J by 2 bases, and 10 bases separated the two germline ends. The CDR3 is CASSLRLSTDTQYF. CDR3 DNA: TGTGCCAGCAGCCTCAGGCTCTCCACAGATACGCAGTATTTT.

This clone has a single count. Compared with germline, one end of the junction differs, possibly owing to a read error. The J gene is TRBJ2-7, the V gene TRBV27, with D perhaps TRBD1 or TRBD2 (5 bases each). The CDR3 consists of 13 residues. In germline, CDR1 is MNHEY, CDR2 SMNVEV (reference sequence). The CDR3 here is CASSFNRDGAVNF. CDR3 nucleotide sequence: TGTGCCAGCAGTTTCAACCGGGACGGCGCTGTGAACTTC.

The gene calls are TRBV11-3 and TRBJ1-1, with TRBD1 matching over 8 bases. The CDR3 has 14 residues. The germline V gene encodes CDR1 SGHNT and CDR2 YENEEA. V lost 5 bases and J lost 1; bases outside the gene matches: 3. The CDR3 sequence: CASSAQGGNTEAFF. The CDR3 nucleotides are TGTGCCAGCAGCGCACAGGGGGGGAACACTGAAGCTTTCTTT. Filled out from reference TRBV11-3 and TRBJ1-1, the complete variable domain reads EAGVVQSPRYKIIEKKQPVAFWCNPISGHNTLYWYLQNLGQGPELLIRYENEEAVDDSQLPKDRFSAERLKGVDSTLKIQPAELGDSAVYLCASSAQGGNTEAFFGQGTRLTVV.

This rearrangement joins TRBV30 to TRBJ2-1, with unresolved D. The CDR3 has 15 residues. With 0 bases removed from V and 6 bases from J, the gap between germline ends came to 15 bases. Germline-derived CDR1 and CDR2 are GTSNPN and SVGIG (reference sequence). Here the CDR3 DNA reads TGTGCCTGGAGTGTTGATATAGGTGTTTTCAATGAGCAGTTCTTC. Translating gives CAWSVDIGVFNEQFF. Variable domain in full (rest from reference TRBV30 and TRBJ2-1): SQTIHQWPATLVQPVGSPLSLECTVEGTSNPNLYWYRQAAGRGLQLLFYSVGIGQISSEVPQNLSASRPQDRQFILSSKKLLLSDSGFYLCAWSVDIGVFNEQFFGPGTRLTVL.

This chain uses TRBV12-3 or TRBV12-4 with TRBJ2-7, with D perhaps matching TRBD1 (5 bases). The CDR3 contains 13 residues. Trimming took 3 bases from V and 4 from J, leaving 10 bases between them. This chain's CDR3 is CASSLQGGYEQYF. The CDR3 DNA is TGTGCCAGCAGTTTGCAGGGTGGGTACGAGCAGTACTTC.

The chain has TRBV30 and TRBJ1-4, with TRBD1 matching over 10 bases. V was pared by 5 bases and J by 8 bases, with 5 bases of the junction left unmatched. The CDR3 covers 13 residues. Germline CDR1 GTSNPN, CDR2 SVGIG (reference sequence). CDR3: CAWGTGASEKLFF. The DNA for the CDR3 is TGTGCCTGGGGGACAGGGGCGTCGGAAAAACTGTTTTTT.

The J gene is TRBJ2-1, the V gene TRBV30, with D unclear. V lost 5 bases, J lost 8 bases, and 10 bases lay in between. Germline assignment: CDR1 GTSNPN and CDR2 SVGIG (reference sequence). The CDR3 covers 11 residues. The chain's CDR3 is CAWSLADEQFF. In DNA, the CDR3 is TGTGCCTGGTCCCTCGCCGATGAGCAGTTCTTC.

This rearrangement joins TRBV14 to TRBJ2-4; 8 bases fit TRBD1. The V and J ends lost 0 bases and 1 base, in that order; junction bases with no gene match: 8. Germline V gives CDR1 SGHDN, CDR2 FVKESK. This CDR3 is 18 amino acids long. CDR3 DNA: TGTGCCAGCAGCCAAGATGCGACGGGACAGGTGGCCAAAAACATTCAGTACTTC. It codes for CASSQDATGQVAKNIQYF. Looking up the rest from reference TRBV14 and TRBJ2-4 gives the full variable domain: EAGVTQFPSHSVIEKGQTVTLRCDPISGHDNLYWYRRVMGKEIKFLLHFVKESKQDESGMPNNRFLAERTGGTYSTLKVQPAELEDSGVYFCASSQDATGQVAKNIQYFGAGTRLSVL.